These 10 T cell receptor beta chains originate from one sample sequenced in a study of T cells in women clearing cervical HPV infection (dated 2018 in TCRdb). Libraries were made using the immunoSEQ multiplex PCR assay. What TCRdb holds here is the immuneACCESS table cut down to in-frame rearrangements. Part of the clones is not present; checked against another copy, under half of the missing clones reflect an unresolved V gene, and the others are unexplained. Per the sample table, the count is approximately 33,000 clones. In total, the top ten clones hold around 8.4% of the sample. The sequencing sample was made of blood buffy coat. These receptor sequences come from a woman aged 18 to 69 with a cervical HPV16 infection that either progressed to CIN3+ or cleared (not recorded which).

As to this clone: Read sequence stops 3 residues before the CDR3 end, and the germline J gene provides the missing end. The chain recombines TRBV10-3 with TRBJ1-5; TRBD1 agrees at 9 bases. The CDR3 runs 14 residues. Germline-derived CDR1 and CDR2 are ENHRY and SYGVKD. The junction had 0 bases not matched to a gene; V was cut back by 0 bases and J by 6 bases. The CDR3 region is CAISESDRGQPQHF. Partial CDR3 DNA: TGTGCCATCAGTGAGTCGGACAGGGGTCAGCCC.

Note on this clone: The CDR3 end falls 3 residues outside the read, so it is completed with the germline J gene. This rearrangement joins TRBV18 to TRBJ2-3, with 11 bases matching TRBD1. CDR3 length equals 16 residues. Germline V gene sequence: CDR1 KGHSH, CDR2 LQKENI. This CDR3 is CASSRRDRGTQETQYF. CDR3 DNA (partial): TGTGCCAGCTCACGCCGGGACAGGGGGACCCAAGAGACG. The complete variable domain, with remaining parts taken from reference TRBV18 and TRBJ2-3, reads NAGVMQNPRHLVRRRGQEARLRCSPMKGHSHVYWYRQLPEEGLKFMVYLQKENIIDESGMPKERFSAEFPKEGPSILRIQQVVRGDSAAYFCASSRRDRGTQETQYFGPGTRLTVL.

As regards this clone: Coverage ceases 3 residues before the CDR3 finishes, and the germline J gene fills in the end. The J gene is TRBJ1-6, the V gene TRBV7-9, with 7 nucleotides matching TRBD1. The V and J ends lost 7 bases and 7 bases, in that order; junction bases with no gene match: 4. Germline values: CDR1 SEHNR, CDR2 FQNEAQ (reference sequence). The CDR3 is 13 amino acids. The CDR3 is CASTSRGNSPLHF. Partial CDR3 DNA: TGTGCCAGCACTTCCAGGGGGAATTCACCC.

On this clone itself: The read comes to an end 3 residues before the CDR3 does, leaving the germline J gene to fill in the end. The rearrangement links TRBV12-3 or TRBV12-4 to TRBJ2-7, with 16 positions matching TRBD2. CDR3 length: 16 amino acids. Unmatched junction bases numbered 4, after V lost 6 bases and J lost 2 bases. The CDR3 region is CASSQGLAGGPYEQYF. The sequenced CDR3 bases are TGTGCCAGCAGCCAGGGACTAGCGGGGGGGCCCTACGAG.

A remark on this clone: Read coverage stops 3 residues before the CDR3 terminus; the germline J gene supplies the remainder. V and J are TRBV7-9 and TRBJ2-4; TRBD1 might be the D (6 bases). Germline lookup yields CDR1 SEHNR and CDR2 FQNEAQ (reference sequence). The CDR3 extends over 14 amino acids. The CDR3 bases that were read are TGTGCCAGCAGCCCGACAGGAATTATCTATGGT. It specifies CASSPTGIIYG. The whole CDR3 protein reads CASSPTGIIYGQYF.

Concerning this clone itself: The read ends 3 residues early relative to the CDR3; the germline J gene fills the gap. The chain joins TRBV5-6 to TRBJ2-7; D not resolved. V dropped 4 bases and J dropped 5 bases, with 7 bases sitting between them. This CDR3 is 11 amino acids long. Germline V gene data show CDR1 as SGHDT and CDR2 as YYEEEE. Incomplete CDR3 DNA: TGTGCCAGCAGCGGGCAGGACGAG. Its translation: CASSGQDE. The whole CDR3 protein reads CASSGQDEQYF.

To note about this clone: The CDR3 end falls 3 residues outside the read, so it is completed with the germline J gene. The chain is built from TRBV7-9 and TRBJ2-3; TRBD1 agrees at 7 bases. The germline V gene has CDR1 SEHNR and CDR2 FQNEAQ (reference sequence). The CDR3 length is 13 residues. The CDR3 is CASSLDRVETQYF. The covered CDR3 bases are TGTGCCAGCAGCCTCGACAGGGTAGAGACG. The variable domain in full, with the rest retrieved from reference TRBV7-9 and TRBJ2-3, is DTGVSQNPRHKITKRGQNVTFRCDPISEHNRLYWYRQTLGQGPEFLTYFQNEAQLEKSRLLSDRFSAERPKGSFSTLEIQRTEQGDSAMYLCASSLDRVETQYFGPGTRLTVL.

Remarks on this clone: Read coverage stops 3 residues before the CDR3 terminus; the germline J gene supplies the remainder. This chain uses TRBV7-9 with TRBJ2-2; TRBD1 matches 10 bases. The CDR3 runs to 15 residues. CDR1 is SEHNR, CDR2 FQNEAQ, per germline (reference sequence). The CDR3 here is CASSRTTGGREKLFF. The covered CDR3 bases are TGTGCCAGCAGCAGGACGACAGGGGGCCGAGAAAAG.

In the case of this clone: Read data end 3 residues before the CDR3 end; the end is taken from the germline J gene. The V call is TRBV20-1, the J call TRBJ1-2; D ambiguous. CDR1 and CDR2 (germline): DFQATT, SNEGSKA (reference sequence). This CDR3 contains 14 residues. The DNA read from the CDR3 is TGCAGTGCTAAACGCGGGAGAACCTCCTACGAC. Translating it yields CSAKRGRTSYD. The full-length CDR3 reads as CSAKRGRTSYDYTF.

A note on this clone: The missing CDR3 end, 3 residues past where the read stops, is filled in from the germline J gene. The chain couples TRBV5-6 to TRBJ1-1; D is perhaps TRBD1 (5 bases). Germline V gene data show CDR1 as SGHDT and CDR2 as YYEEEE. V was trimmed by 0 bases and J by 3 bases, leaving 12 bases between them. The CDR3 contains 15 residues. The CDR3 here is CASSLERQTYTEAFF. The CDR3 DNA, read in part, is TGTGCCAGCAGCTTGGAGCGACAGACCTACACTGAA.